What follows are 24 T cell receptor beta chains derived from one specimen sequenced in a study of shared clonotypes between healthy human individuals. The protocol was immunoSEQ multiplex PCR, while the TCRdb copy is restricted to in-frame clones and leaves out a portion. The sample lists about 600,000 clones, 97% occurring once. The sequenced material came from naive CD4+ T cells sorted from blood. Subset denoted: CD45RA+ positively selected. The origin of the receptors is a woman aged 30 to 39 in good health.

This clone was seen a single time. The CDR3 sequence: CASSALGQGAGEKLFF. The CDR3 DNA follows: TGTGCCAGCAGCGCCCTGGGGCAGGGGGCCGGGGAAAAACTGTTTTTT. The gene calls are TRBV5-6 and TRBJ1-4, with TRBD1 matching over 8 bases. The CDR3 covers 16 residues. The V gene end was trimmed by 4 bases and the J gene end by 8 bases; junction bases not matched to a gene: 13. The germline CDR1 and CDR2 sequences are SGHDT and YYEEEE.

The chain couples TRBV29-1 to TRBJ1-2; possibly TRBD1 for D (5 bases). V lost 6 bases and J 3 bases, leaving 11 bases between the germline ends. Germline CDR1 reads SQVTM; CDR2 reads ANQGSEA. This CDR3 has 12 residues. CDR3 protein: CSVPWGDYGYTF. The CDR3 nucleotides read TGCAGCGTGCCGTGGGGGGACTATGGCTACACCTTC. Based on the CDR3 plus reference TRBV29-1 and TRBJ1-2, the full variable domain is SAVISQKPSRDICQRGTSLTIQCQVDSQVTMMFWYRQQPGQSLTLIATANQGSEATYESGFVIDKFPISRPNLTFSTLTVSNMSPEDSSIYLCSVPWGDYGYTFGSGTRLTVV.

The chain's CDR3 is CASSLQGEATEAFF. CDR3 DNA sequence: TGTGCCAGCAGCTTGCAGGGAGAGGCCACTGAAGCTTTCTTT. The chain joins TRBV5-5 to TRBJ1-1, with TRBD1 as a possible D gene (5 bases). There are 14 residues in the CDR3. V gave up 1 base and J gave up 4 bases, with 11 bases separating them. Germline CDR1 is SGHKS and CDR2 is YYEKEE (reference sequence).

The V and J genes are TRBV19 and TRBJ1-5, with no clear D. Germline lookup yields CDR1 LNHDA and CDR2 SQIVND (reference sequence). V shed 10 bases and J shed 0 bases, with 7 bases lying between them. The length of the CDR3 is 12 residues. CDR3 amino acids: CATEDSNQPQHF. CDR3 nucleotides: TGTGCCACCGAGGATAGCAATCAGCCCCAGCATTTT.

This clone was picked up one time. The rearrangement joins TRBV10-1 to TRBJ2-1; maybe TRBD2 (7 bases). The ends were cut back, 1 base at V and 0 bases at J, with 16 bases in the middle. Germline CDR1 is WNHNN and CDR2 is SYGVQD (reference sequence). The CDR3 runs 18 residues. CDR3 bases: TGCGCCAGCAGTGAGTTTACTCCGGGGGGCTTCTCCTACAATGAGCAGTTCTTC. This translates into CASSEFTPGGFSYNEQFF.

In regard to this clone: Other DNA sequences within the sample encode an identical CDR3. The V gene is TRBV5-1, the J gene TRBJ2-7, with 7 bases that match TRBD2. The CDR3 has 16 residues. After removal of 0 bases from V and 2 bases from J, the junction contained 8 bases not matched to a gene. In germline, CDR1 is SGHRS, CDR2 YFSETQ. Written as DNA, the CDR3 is TGCGCCAGCAGCTTGGCCGGCGGGAGCGGAACCTACGAGCAGTACTTC. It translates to CASSLAGGSGTYEQYF.

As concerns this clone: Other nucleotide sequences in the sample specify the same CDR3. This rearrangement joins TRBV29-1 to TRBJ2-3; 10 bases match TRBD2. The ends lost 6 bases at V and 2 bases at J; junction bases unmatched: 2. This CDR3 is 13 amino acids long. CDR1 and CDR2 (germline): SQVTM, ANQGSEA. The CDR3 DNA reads TGCAGCGTGAGCGGGAGGGTCACAGATACGCAGTATTTT. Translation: CSVSGRVTDTQYF.

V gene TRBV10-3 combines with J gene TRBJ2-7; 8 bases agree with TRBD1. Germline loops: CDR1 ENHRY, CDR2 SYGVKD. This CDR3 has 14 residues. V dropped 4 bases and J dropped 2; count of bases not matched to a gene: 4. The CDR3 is CAISAQDRAYEQYF. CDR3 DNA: TGTGCCATCAGTGCTCAGGACAGGGCCTACGAGCAGTACTTC.

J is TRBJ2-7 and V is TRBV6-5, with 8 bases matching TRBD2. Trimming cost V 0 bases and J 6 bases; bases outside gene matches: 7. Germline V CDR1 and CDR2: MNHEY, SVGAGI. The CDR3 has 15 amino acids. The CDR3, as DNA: TGTGCCAGCAGTTACTCGCGGACTAGCCTGGGCGAGCAGTACTTC. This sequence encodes CASSYSRTSLGEQYF.

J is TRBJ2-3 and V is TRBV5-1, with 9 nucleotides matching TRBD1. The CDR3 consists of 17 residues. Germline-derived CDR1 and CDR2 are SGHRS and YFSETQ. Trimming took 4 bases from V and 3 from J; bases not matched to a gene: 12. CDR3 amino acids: CASSPARDRAGTDTQYF. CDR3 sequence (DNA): TGCGCCAGCAGCCCTGCTCGGGACAGGGCGGGGACAGATACGCAGTATTTT. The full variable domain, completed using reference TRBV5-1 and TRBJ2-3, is KAGVTQTPRYLIKTRGQQVTLSCSPISGHRSVSWYQQTPGQGLQFLFEYFSETQRNKGNFPGRFSGRQFSNSRSEMNVSTLELGDSALYLCASSPARDRAGTDTQYFGPGTRLTVL.

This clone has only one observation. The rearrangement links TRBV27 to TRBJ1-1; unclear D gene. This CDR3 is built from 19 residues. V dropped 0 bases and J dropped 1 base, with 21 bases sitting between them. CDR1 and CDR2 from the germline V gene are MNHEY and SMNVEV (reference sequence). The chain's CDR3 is CASSLSALRTRSPNTEAFF. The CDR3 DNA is TGTGCCAGCAGTTTATCCGCGCTTAGAACCCGGTCCCCGAACACTGAAGCTTTCTTT.

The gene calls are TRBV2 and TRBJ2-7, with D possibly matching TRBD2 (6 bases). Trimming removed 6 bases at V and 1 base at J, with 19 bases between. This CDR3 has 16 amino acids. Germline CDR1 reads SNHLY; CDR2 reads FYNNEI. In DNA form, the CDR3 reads TGTGCCAGCAGACTCCAATCTAGCGATCCATCCTACGAGCAGTACTTC. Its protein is CASRLQSSDPSYEQYF.

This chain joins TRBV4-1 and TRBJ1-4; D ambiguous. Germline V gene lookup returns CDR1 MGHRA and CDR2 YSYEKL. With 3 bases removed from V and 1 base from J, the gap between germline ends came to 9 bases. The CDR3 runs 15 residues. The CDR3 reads CASSHTGGTNEKLFF. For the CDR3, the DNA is TGCGCCAGCAGCCATACCGGAGGAACTAATGAAAAACTGTTTTTT.

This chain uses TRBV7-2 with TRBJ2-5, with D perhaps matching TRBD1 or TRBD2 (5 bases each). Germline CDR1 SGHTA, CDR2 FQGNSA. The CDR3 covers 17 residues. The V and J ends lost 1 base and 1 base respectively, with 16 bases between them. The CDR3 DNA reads TGTGCCAGCAGCTTAGATGGGGCGGTGGCGGGCCAAGAGACCCAGTACTTC. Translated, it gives CASSLDGAVAGQETQYF.

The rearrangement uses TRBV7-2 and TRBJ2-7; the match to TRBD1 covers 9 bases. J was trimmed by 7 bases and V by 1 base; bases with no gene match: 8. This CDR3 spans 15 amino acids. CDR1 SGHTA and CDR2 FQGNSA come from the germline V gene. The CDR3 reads CASSLVETGGREQYF. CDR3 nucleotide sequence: TGTGCCAGCAGCTTAGTGGAGACAGGGGGGAGGGAGCAGTACTTC. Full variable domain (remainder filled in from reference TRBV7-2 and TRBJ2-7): GAGVSQSPSNKVTEKGKDVELRCDPISGHTALYWYRQSLGQGLEFLIYFQGNSAPDKSGLPSDRFSAERTGGSVSTLTIQRTQQEDSAVYLCASSLVETGGREQYFGPGTRLTVT.

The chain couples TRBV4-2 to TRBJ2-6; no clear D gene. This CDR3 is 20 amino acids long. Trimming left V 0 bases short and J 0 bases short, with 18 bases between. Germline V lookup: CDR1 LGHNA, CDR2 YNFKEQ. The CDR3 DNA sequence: TGTGCCAGCAGCCAAGATTGGAGCAGGAAACCGAGCTCTGGGGCCAACGTCCTGACTTTC. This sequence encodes CASSQDWSRKPSSGANVLTF.

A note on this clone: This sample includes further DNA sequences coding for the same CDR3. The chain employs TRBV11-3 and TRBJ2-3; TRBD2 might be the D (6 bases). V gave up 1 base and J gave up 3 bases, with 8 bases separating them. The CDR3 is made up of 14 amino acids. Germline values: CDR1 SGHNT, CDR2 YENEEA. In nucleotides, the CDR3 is TGTGCCAGCAGCTTAGGTCGGGGGACAGATACGCAGTATTTT. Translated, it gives CASSLGRGTDTQYF.

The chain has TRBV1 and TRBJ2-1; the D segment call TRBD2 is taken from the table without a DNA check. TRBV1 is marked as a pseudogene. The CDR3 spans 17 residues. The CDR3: CTSSQANATSGMQEQFF. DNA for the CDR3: TGCACCAGCAGCCAAGCGAATGCGACTAGCGGGATGCAGGAGCAGTTCTTC.

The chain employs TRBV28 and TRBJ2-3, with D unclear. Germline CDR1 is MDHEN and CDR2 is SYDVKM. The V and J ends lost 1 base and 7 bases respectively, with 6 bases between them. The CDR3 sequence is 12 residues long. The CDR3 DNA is TGTGCCAGCAGTTTATACGAGAATACGCAGTATTTT. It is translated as CASSLYENTQYF.

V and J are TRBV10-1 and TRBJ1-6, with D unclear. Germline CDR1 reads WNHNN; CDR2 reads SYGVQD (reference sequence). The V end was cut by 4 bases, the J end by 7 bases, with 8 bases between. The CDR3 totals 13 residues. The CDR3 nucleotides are TGCGCCAGCAGTGCTGGGGTGAATTCACCCCTCCACTTT. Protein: CASSAGVNSPLHF.

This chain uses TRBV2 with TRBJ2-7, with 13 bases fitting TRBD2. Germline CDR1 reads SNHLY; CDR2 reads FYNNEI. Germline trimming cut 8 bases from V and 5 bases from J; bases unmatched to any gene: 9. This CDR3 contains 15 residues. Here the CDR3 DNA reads TGTGCCAGCCACCTACTAGCGGGAGGGCCCCACGAGCAGTACTTC. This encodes CASHLLAGGPHEQYF.

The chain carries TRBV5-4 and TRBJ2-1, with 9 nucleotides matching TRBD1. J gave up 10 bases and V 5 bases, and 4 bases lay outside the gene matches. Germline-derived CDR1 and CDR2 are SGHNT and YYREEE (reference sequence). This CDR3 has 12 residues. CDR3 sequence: CASRDRGREQFF. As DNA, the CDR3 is TGTGCCAGCAGGGACAGGGGCCGGGAGCAGTTCTTC.

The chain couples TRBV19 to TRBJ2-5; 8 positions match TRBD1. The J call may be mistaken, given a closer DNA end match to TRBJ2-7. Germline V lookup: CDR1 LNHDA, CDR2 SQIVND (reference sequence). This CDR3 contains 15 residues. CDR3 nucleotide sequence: TGTGCCAGTAGTAAACGGGACAGGCCTCCCGGCGAGCAGTACTTC. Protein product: CASSKRDRPPGEQYF.

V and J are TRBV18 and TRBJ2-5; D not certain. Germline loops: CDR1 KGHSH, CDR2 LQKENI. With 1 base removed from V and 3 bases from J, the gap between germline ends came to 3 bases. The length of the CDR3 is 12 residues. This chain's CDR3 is CASSPLEETQYF. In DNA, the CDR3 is TGTGCCAGCTCACCACTGGAAGAGACCCAGTACTTC.